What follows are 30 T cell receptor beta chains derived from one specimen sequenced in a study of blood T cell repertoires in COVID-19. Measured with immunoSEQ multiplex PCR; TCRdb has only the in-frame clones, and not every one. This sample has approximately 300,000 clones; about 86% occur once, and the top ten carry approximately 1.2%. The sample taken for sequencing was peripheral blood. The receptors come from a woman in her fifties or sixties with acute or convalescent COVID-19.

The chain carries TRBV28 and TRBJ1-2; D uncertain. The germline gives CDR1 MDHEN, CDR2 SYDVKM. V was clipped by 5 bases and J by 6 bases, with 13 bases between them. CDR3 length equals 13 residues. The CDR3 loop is CASSPPGIHGYTF. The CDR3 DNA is TGTGCCAGCAGTCCCCCGGGGATCCATGGCTACACCTTC.

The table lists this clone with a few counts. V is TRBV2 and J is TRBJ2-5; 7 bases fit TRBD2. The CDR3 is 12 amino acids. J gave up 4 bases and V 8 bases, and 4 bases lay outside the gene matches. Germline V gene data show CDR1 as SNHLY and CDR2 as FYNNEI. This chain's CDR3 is CASGGGGETQYF. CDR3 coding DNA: TGTGCCAGCGGCGGGGGTGGAGAGACCCAGTACTTC. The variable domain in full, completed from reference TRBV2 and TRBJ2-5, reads EPEVTQTPSHQVTQMGQEVILRCVPISNHLYFYWYRQILGQKVEFLVSFYNNEISEKSEIFDDQFSVERPDGSNFTLKIRSTKLEDSAMYFCASGGGGETQYFGPGTRLLVL.

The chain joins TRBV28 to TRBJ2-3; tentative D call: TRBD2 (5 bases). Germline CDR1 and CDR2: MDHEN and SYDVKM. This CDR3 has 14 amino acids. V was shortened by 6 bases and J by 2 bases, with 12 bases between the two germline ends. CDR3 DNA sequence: TGTGCCAGCAGGACCGGGGTAGCCACAGATACGCAGTATTTT. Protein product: CASRTGVATDTQYF.

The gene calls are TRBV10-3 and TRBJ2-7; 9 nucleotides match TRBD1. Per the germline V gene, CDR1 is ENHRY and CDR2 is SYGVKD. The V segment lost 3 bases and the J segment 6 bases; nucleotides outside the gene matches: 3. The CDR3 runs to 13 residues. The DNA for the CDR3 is TGTGCCATCAGTGACAGACAGGGGGTCGAGCAGTACGTC. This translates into CAISDRQGVEQYV.

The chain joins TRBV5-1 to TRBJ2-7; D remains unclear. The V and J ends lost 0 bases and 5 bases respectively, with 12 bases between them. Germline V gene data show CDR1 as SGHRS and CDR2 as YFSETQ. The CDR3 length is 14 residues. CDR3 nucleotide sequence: TGCGCCAGCAGCTTGGGGGCAGGCTCTGACGAGCAGTACGTC. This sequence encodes CASSLGAGSDEQYV.

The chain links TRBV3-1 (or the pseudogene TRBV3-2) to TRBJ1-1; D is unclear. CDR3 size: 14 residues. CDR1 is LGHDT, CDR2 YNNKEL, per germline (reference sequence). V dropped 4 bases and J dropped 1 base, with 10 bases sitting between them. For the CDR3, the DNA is TGTGCCAGCAGCCCCCATGACAAGAACACTGAAGCTTTCTTT. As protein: CASSPHDKNTEAFF.

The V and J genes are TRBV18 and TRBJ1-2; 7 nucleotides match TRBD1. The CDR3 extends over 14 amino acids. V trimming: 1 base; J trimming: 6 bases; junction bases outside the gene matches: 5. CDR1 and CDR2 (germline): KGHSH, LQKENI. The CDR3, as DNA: TGTGCCAGCTCACCACTTGGGCAGGGGGATGGCTACACCTTC. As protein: CASSPLGQGDGYTF.

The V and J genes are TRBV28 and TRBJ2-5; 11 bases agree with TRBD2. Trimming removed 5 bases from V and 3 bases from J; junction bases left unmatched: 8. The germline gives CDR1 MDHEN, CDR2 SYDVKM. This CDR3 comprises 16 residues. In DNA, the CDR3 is TGTGCCAGCAGTCTATCGGGACTAGCGGACAAAGAGACCCAGTACTTC. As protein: CASSLSGLADKETQYF.

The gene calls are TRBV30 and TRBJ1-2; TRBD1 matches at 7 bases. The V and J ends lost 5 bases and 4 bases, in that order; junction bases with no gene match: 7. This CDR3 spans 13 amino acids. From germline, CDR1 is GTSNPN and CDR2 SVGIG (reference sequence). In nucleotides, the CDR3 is TGTGCCTGGGATCGACAGGGAACCTATGGCTACACCTTC. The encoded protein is CAWDRQGTYGYTF.

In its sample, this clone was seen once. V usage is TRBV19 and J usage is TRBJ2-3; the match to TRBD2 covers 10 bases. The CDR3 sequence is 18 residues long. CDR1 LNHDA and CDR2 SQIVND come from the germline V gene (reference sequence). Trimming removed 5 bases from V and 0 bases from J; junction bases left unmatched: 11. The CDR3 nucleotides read TGTGCCAGTAGTGACCGGGGAAGCGGGGGGGCTAGCACAGATACGCAGTATTTT. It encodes CASSDRGSGGASTDTQYF.

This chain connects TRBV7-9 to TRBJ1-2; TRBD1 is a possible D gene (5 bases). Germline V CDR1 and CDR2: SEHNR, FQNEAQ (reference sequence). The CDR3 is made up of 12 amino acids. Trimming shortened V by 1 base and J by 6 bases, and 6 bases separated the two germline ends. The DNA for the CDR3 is TGTGCCAGCAGCTTAGAAGGGGATGGCTACACCTTC. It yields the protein CASSLEGDGYTF.

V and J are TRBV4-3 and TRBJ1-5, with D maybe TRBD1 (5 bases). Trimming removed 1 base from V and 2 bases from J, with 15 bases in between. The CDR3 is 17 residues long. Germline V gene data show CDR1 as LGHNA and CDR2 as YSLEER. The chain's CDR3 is CASSQGTLGVGNQPQHF. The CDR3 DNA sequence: TGCGCCAGCAGCCAAGGGACACTGGGTGTGGGCAATCAGCCCCAGCATTTT.

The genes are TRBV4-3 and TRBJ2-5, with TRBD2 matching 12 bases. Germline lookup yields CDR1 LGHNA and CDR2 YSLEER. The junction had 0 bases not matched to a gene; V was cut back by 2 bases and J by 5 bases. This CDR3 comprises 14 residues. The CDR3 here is CASSQLAGGETQYF. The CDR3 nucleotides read TGCGCCAGCAGCCAACTAGCGGGAGGGGAGACCCAGTACTTC.

CDR3 in amino acids: CASSLVGQANNEQFF. The CDR3 region has the DNA TGTGCCAGCAGCTTAGTGGGACAGGCGAACAATGAGCAGTTCTTC. The J gene is TRBJ2-1, the V gene TRBV7-8; 8 bases match TRBD1. Germline values: CDR1 SGHVS, CDR2 FQNEAQ. J gave up 5 bases and V 1 base, and 4 bases lay outside the gene matches. The CDR3 totals 15 residues.

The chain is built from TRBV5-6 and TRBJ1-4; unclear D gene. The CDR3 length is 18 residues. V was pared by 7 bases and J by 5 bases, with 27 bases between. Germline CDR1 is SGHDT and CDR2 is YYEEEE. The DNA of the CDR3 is TGTGCCAGCCGCGCATTTGCCCCCAGCGGAGGGAAAAATGAAAAACTGTTTTTT. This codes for CASRAFAPSGGKNEKLFF.

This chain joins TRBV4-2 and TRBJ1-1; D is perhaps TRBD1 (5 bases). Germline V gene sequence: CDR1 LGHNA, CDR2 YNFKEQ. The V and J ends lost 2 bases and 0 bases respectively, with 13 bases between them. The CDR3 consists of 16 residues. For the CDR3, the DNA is TGTGCCAGCAGCCAATTGAAGTCGACAGTGAACACTGAAGCTTTCTTT. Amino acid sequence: CASSQLKSTVNTEAFF.

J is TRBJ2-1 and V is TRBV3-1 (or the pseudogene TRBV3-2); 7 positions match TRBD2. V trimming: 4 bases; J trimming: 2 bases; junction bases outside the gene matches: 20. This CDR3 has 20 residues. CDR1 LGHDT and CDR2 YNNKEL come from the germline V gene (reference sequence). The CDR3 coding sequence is TGTGCCAGCAGCCTCCTGGGACTAATCGGGAGTCATTCACCCTACAATGAGCAGTTCTTC. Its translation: CASSLLGLIGSHSPYNEQFF.

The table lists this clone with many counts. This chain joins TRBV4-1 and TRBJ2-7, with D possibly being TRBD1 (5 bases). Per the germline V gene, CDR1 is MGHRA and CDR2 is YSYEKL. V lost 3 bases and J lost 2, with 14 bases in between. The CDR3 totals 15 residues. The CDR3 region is CASSHRTRNTYEQYF. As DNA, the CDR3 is TGCGCCAGCAGCCACCGGACACGGAACACCTACGAGCAGTACTTC.

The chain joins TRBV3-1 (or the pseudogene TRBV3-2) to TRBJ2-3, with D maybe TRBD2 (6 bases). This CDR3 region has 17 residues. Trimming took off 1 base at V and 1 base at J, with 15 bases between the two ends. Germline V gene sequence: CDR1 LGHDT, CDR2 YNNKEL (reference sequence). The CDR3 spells CASSQVGSWGGTDTQYF. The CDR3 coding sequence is TGTGCCAGCAGCCAAGTCGGTAGCTGGGGGGGCACAGATACGCAGTATTTT.

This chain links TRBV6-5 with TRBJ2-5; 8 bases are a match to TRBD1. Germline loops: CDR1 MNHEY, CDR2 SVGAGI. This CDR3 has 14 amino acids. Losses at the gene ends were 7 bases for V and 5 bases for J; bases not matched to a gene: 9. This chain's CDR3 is CASTRTGMGETQYF. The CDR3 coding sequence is TGTGCCAGCACTCGGACAGGGATGGGGGAGACCCAGTACTTC.

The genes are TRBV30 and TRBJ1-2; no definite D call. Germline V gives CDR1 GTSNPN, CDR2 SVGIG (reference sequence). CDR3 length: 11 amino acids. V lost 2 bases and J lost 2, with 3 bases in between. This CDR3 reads CAWSPNYGYTF. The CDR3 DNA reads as TGTGCCTGGAGTCCGAACTATGGCTACACCTTC.

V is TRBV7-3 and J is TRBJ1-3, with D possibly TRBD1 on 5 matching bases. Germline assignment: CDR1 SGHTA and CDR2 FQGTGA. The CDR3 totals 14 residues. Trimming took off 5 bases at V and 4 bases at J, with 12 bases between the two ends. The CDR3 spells CASSKGGTGNTIYF. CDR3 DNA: TGTGCCAGCAGCAAGGGCGGGACCGGAAACACCATATATTTT.

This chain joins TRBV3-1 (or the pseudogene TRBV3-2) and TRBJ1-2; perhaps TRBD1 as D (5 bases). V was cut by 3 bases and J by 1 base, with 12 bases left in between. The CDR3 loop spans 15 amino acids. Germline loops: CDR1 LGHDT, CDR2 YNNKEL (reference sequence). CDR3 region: CASSHQDRYNYGYTF. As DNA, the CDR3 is TGTGCCAGCAGCCATCAAGACAGATATAACTATGGCTACACCTTC.

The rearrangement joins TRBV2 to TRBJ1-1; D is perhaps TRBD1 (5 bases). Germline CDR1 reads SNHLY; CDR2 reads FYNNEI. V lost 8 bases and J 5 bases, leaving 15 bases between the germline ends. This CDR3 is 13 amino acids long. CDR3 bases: TGTGCCAGCGGGCAAGGCCGGGGGACTGAAGCTTTCTTT. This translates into CASGQGRGTEAFF.

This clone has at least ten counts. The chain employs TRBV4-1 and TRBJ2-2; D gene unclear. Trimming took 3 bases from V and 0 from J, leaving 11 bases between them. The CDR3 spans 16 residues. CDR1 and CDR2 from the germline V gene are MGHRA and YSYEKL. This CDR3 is CASSQHLGANTGELFF. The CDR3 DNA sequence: TGCGCCAGCAGCCAGCACCTAGGCGCGAACACCGGGGAGCTGTTTTTT.

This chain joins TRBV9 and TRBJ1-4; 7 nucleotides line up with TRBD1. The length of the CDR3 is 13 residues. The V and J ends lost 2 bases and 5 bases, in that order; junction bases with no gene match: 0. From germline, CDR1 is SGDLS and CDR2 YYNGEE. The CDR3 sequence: CASSVRGNEKLFF. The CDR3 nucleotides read TGTGCCAGCAGCGTCAGGGGGAATGAAAAACTGTTTTTT.

CDR3 loop: CATSDHGQGGTGELFF. The CDR3 nucleotides read TGTGCCACCAGTGATCACGGACAGGGAGGAACCGGGGAGCTGTTTTTT. The genes are TRBV24-1 and TRBJ2-2; 8 bases are shared with TRBD1. Unmatched junction bases numbered 7, after V lost 3 bases and J lost 5 bases. Germline CDR1 and CDR2: KGHDR and SFDVKD. CDR3 length: 16 amino acids.

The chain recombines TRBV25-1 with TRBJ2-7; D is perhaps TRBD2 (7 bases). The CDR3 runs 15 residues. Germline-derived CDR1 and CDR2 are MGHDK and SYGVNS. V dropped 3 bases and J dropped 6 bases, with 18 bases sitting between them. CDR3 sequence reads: CASSEGASGTPEQYF. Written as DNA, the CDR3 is TGTGCCAGCAGTGAGGGGGCAAGCGGGACTCCCGAGCAGTACTTC.

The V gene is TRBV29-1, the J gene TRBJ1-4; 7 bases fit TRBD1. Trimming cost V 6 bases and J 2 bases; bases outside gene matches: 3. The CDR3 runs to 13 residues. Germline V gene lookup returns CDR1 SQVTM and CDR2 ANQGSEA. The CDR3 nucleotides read TGCAGCGTCCTACAGGGGACTAATGAAAAACTGTTTTTT. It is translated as CSVLQGTNEKLFF.

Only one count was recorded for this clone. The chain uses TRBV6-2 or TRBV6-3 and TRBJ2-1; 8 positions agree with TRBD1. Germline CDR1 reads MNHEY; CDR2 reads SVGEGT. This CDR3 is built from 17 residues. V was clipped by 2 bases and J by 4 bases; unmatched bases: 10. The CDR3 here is CASSYPRTGSLYNEQFF. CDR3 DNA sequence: TGTGCCAGCAGTTACCCCAGGACAGGGTCCCTATACAATGAGCAGTTCTTC.